This T cell receptor beta chain comes out of a study of high-grade serous ovarian cancer treatment subgroups. Study-wide context: Mean per sample: about 14,000 reads, thousands of unique TCR beta rearrangements. The study, taken as a whole, reports: Bulk tumor TCR sequencing gave no spatial information. Clonal relatedness tracked neoantigen level, and by trend copy number and mutation load. CDR1 and CDR2 were left unanalyzed; analyses focused on CDR3.

Notes on this clone: Its antigen remains unknown.

The tumor samples were collected prior to definitive surgery or chemotherapy. Germline loops: CDR1 SGHVS, CDR2 FQNEAQ. This CDR3 contains 13 residues. V was trimmed by 3 bases and J by 1 base, leaving 6 bases between them. Data came from immunoSEQ multiplex PCR; TCRdb stores just in-frame clones and leaves some out. The table records about 8,600 clones, less than 80% of them present only once. The sequenced sample consisted of tumor tissue. The receptor's source is a human donor with high-grade serous ovarian cancer. This rearrangement joins TRBV7-8 to TRBJ1-1; D gene ambiguous. The CDR3: CASSFKGNTEAFF. The CDR3 nucleotides are TGTGCCAGCAGCTTTAAAGGGAACACTGAAGCTTTCTTT.